Here is one T cell receptor beta chain with its context. Its antigen is unknown. V dropped 5 bases and J dropped 2; count of bases not matched to a gene: 6. The CDR3 loop spans 14 amino acids. The germline gives CDR1 SEHNR, CDR2 FQNEAQ (reference sequence). The donor cohort consisted entirely of Caucasian adults residing in Nashville, Tennessee. The sample originates from a study of shared clonotypes between healthy human individuals. Study-level findings and limits: The study found about 5% of naive CD4 clonotypes shared across four donors.

This table comes from immunoSEQ multiplex PCR, and its TCRdb copy is limited to in-frame clones, with some not included. The repertoire has 2,500,000 or so clones, just under 95% of them found once; the top ten carry 0.37%. This receptor was taken from a man between 18 and 29 years old in good health. Some clones in this sample may be carry-over from other donors' samples. The sequencing sample was made of naive CD4+ T cells from PBMCs. Noted subset: CD45RA+ positively selected. The V gene is TRBV7-9, the J gene TRBJ2-7, with TRBD1 matching over 7 bases. The CDR3 loop is CASSPRQGPYEQYF. The CDR3 DNA sequence: TGTGCCAGCAGCCCTAGACAGGGTCCCTACGAGCAGTACTTC.